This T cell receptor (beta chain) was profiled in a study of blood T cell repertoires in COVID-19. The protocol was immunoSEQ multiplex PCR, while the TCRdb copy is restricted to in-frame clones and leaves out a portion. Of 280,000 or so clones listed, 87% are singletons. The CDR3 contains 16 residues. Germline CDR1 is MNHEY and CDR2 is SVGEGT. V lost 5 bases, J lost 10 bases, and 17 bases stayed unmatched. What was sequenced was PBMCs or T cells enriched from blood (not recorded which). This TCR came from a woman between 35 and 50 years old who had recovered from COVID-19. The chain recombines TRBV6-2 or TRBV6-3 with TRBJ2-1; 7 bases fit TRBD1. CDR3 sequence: CASSPSGTVTQREQFF. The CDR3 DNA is TGTGCCAGCAGTCCCTCCGGGACAGTAACACAACGGGAGCAGTTCTTC.